This TCR beta chain was retrieved from a study of HIV-infected children after antiretroviral therapy interruption. Germline V gives CDR1 GTSNPN, CDR2 SVGIG (reference sequence). CDR3 length: 14 amino acids. Unmatched junction bases numbered 9, after V lost 3 bases and J lost 9 bases. By its share, this clonotype is medium-sized (0.01 to 0.1%). Documented treatment: PENTA 11 planned treatment interruption arm or continuous ART arm. Unique molecular identifiers were included in an RNA-based 3' RACE TCR library. TCRdb itself ran the 3' RACE reads through MiXCR, one entry per CDR3 protein. The sample shows fewer than 45,000 distinct CDR3 sequences, 6.5% of them seen only once.

The sequences come from CD45RA+ CD4+ T cells from PBMCs, pooled from several time points, collected from a donor given antiretroviral therapy, either interrupted or continuous. The subset was: naive CD4+ CD45RA+ CD45RO- T cells. The rearrangement joins TRBV30 to TRBJ2-1; 9 bases line up with TRBD1. This clonotype was sampled from a pool of human donors with HIV. The CDR3 nucleotides read TGTGCCTGGAGAAGGGACAGGGAATATGCTGAGCAGTTCTTC. As protein: CAWRRDREYAEQFF.